The clone carrying this TCR beta chain came up many times. This CDR3 region has 14 residues. V was trimmed by 7 bases and J by 0 bases, leaving 12 bases between them. The germline gives CDR1 SGHRS, CDR2 YFSETQ. These data come from a study of T cells in Graves' hyperthyroidism and ophthalmopathy. The investigators amplified TCR beta CDR3 regions from RNA transcripts. The HTBI set primed first-round TCR CDR3 RT-PCR. Each CDR3 protein is one row after TCRdb ran MiXCR on the multiplex PCR reads. The data hold under 350,000 distinct CDR3 sequences, with roughly 20% observed a single time. V and J are TRBV5-1 and TRBJ2-3; D is possibly TRBD2 (5 bases). The sequence was collected from a woman aged 45-65 years with Graves' hyperthyroidism. Sequencing input: blood. The CDR3 bases are TGCGCCAGCCGACCGAGGGCCAGCACAGATACGCAGTATTTT. This translates into CASRPRASTDTQYF. The variable domain in full, with the rest retrieved from reference TRBV5-1 and TRBJ2-3, is KAGVTQTPRYLIKTRGQQVTLSCSPISGHRSVSWYQQTPGQGLQFLFEYFSETQRNKGNFPGRFSGRQFSNSRSEMNVSTLELGDSALYLCASRPRASTDTQYFGPGTRLTVL.